This entry lists 31 T cell receptor beta chains sequenced from one sample in a study of regulatory dendritic cells for organ transplantation. Profiling relied on immunoSEQ multiplex PCR, and the TCRdb table lists in-frame clones only, not all of them. Of around 30,000 clones detected, about four fifths appear once; the ten largest clones hold 0.4% to 0.5%. The sequenced material came from naive CD8+ T cells from blood. The subset was: CD45RA+ naive T cells. The origin of the receptors is a human donor in good health.

CDR3 protein: CASSLKGKETQYF. CDR3 in DNA: TGTGCCAGCAGCTTAAAGGGGAAAGAGACCCAGTACTTC. The chain joins TRBV11-2 to TRBJ2-5, with D possibly TRBD1 on 5 matching bases. This CDR3 is built from 13 residues. From germline, CDR1 is SGHAT and CDR2 FQNNGV. Trimming took off 2 bases at V and 3 bases at J, with 7 bases between the two ends.

The CDR3 nucleotides read TGTGCCAGCAGTTGGGGGGAATTCAATGAGCAGTTCTTC. As protein: CASSWGEFNEQFF. The gene calls are TRBV6-5 and TRBJ2-1; a possible D gene is TRBD2 (6 bases). The germline CDR1 and CDR2 sequences are MNHEY and SVGAGI. V lost 4 bases and J 6 bases, leaving 10 bases between the germline ends. This CDR3 comprises 13 residues.

The chain couples TRBV9 to TRBJ2-7, with 7 nucleotides matching TRBD1. CDR3 length equals 13 residues. Per the germline V gene, CDR1 is SGDLS and CDR2 is YYNGEE. J lost 4 bases, V lost 3 bases, and 4 bases had no gene match. CDR3 bases: TGTGCCAGCAGCGGAGGGGGCTGGTACGAGCAGTACTTC. As protein: CASSGGGWYEQYF.

The chain recombines TRBV5-1 with TRBJ2-3, with 8 bases matching TRBD2. With 4 bases clipped from V and 6 bases from J, the junction kept 13 bases outside the gene matches. Germline loops: CDR1 SGHRS, CDR2 YFSETQ. This CDR3 comprises 16 residues. As DNA, the CDR3 is TGCGCCAGCAGCGCCGGAGGGCGGGGGGCATGGGATACGCAGTATTTT. Translating it yields CASSAGGRGAWDTQYF.

This chain uses TRBV7-9 with TRBJ2-5; 8 positions agree with TRBD1. Per the germline V gene, CDR1 is SEHNR and CDR2 is FQNEAQ (reference sequence). This CDR3 comprises 16 residues. V gave up 1 base and J gave up 4 bases; unmatched junction bases: 8. CDR3 region: CASSLGVRGQGETQYF. The CDR3 nucleotides are TGTGCCAGCAGCTTAGGCGTCAGGGGGCAAGGAGAGACCCAGTACTTC. The whole variable domain, remainder taken from reference TRBV7-9 and TRBJ2-5, is DTGVSQNPRHKITKRGQNVTFRCDPISEHNRLYWYRQTLGQGPEFLTYFQNEAQLEKSRLLSDRFSAERPKGSFSTLEIQRTEQGDSAMYLCASSLGVRGQGETQYFGPGTRLLVL.

The chain links TRBV5-6 to TRBJ2-7; 8 bases line up with TRBD1. Germline V gene lookup returns CDR1 SGHDT and CDR2 YYEEEE. The CDR3 extends over 13 amino acids. Germline trimming cut 4 bases from V and 5 bases from J; bases unmatched to any gene: 5. DNA of the CDR3: TGTGCCAGCAGCGGGGACAGGTCGGACGAGCAGTACTTC. Translation: CASSGDRSDEQYF.

This chain links TRBV19 with TRBJ2-1, with 9 positions matching TRBD2. The CDR3 contains 15 residues. CDR1 is LNHDA, CDR2 SQIVND, per germline (reference sequence). V was clipped by 1 base and J by 2 bases; unmatched bases: 0. The DNA of the CDR3 is TGTGCCAGTAGTATAGCTAGCGGGACCTACAATGAGCAGTTCTTC. It specifies CASSIASGTYNEQFF.

V usage is TRBV12-5 and J usage is TRBJ2-1; D gene unclear. Trimming shortened V by 0 bases and J by 9 bases, and 9 bases separated the two germline ends. Per the germline V gene, CDR1 is LGHNT and CDR2 is FRNRAP. The CDR3 runs to 13 residues. CDR3 in amino acids: CASGLVSTIEQFF. The CDR3 DNA reads TGTGCTAGTGGTTTGGTCAGTACAATTGAGCAGTTCTTC.

The CDR3 is CASSLETYHEQYF. For the CDR3, the DNA is TGTGCCAGCAGCTTAGAGACTTACCACGAGCAGTACTTC. This chain uses TRBV11-3 with TRBJ2-7; no clear D gene. CDR3 length equals 13 residues. Trimming took 0 bases from V and 5 from J, leaving 8 bases between them. CDR1 is SGHNT and CDR2 is YENEEA in the germline V gene.

The J gene is TRBJ1-2, the V gene TRBV13, with D possibly being TRBD1 (6 bases). The CDR3 runs 14 residues. Trimming took off 3 bases at V and 3 bases at J, with 11 bases between the two ends. Germline values: CDR1 PRHDT, CDR2 FYEKMQ (reference sequence). The CDR3 DNA reads as TGTGCCAGCAGCTTGGGCAGGGGACACTATGGCTACACCTTC. It encodes CASSLGRGHYGYTF.

The genes are TRBV5-6 and TRBJ1-5, with D possibly TRBD1 on 6 matching bases. This CDR3 comprises 17 residues. Trimming cost V 1 base and J 5 bases, with 19 bases left between them. The germline gives CDR1 SGHDT, CDR2 YYEEEE. CDR3: CASSLTPRGGLDQPQHF. CDR3 DNA sequence: TGTGCCAGCAGCTTGACCCCCCGGGGGGGGCTCGATCAGCCCCAGCATTTT.

This clone was found a few times. The V and J genes are TRBV5-6 and TRBJ2-5, with TRBD2 matching 8 bases. Germline V CDR1 and CDR2: SGHDT, YYEEEE. Trimming took 0 bases from V and 5 from J; bases not matched to a gene: 3. The CDR3 spans 14 residues. The CDR3 bases are TGTGCCAGCAGCTTGGTAGCGGGGATGGAGACCCAGTACTTC. Its translation: CASSLVAGMETQYF.

This rearrangement joins TRBV6-5 to TRBJ2-7; 7 nucleotides line up with TRBD1. The CDR3 runs 15 residues. V lost 2 bases to trimming and J lost 4 bases; unmatched junction nucleotides: 8. Germline CDR1 reads MNHEY; CDR2 reads SVGAGI. CDR3 sequence: CASSYRQGVGYEQYF. The CDR3 DNA is TGTGCCAGCAGTTACCGCCAGGGGGTAGGGTACGAGCAGTACTTC.

About this clone itself: An end of the junction does not agree with germline; a read error may underlie this. V usage is TRBV7-7 and J usage is TRBJ1-1; D is perhaps TRBD1 (5 bases). This CDR3 has 13 residues. The germline V gene has CDR1 SSHAT and CDR2 FNYEAQ (reference sequence). Written as DNA, the CDR3 is TGTGCTAGCAGCCCGGGACTGGACGCTGAAGCTTTCTTT. Protein product: CASSPGLDAEAFF.

The chain uses TRBV6-5 and TRBJ2-5; TRBD2 aligns across 11 bases. This CDR3 spans 15 amino acids. Losses at the gene ends were 7 bases for V and 4 bases for J; bases not matched to a gene: 8. CDR1 MNHEY and CDR2 SVGAGI come from the germline V gene. The CDR3 reads CASTRSGGAGETQYF. In DNA form, the CDR3 reads TGTGCCAGCACCCGTAGCGGGGGGGCGGGAGAGACCCAGTACTTC.

V is TRBV9 and J is TRBJ2-3; 9 bases fit TRBD2. The CDR3 sequence is 15 residues long. In germline, CDR1 is SGDLS, CDR2 YYNGEE. V lost 3 bases and J lost 0; bases outside the gene matches: 2. Here the CDR3 reads CASSERGASTDTQYF. For the CDR3, the DNA is TGTGCCAGCAGCGAGCGGGGGGCGAGCACAGATACGCAGTATTTT.

The chain uses TRBV9 and TRBJ1-1; TRBD1 might be the D (6 bases). The CDR3 sequence is 14 residues long. V dropped 3 bases and J dropped 1 base, with 10 bases sitting between them. Looked up from germline, CDR1 is SGDLS and CDR2 is YYNGEE. CDR3 sequence (DNA): TGTGCCAGCAGCGGACAGGTACCGAACACTGAAGCTTTCTTT. It is translated as CASSGQVPNTEAFF.

The V gene is TRBV27, the J gene TRBJ2-1, with D unclear. Trimming stripped 5 bases from V and 10 bases from J, with 15 bases between. The V gene's germline CDR1 is MNHEY and CDR2 SMNVEV (reference sequence). The CDR3 runs 13 residues. The chain's CDR3 is CASSPTIAGEQFF. The CDR3 DNA follows: TGTGCCAGCAGTCCCACAATAGCCGGGGAGCAGTTCTTC.

The chain recombines TRBV4-1 with TRBJ1-4; 7 bases are a match to TRBD1. The ends lost 1 base at V and 6 bases at J; junction bases unmatched: 14. The CDR3 extends over 18 amino acids. In germline, CDR1 is MGHRA, CDR2 YSYEKL. Written as DNA, the CDR3 is TGCGCCAGCAGCCAAGCCATACCTACAGGGGTCGGCGATGAAAAACTGTTTTTT. This encodes CASSQAIPTGVGDEKLFF.

The rearrangement links TRBV4-1 to TRBJ2-2, with unresolved D. Looked up from germline, CDR1 is MGHRA and CDR2 is YSYEKL. Trimming removed 4 bases at V and 7 bases at J, with 19 bases between. The CDR3 is 16 residues long. The CDR3 coding sequence is TGCGCCAGCAGCCCCAGAGTCAACGGGTTGAGCGGGGAGCTGTTTTTT. This encodes CASSPRVNGLSGELFF.

This chain connects TRBV2 to TRBJ2-7, with 8 nucleotides matching TRBD1. V gave up 6 bases and J gave up 3 bases; unmatched junction bases: 7. Germline CDR1 reads SNHLY; CDR2 reads FYNNEI. The CDR3 contains 14 residues. This chain's CDR3 is CASSGPGTGYEQYF. The CDR3 region has the DNA TGTGCCAGCAGCGGTCCCGGGACAGGCTACGAGCAGTACTTC.

The J gene is TRBJ1-2, the V gene TRBV9; 7 bases line up with TRBD1. The CDR3 totals 16 residues. V lost 0 bases and J lost 3; bases outside the gene matches: 8. Germline V gene sequence: CDR1 SGDLS, CDR2 YYNGEE. In nucleotides, the CDR3 is TGTGCCAGCAGCGTAGTAAACAGGGACAGCCACTATGGCTACACCTTC. It specifies CASSVVNRDSHYGYTF.

The V and J genes are TRBV29-1 and TRBJ2-1, with D maybe TRBD1 (5 bases). Germline V gene sequence: CDR1 SQVTM, CDR2 ANQGSEA. The germline V and J ends were trimmed by 3 bases and 7 bases, with 10 bases remaining between them. CDR3 length: 12 amino acids. The CDR3 region has the DNA TGCAGCGTTGACGACAACAGGAATGAGCAGTTCTTC. Amino acids: CSVDDNRNEQFF.

This rearrangement joins TRBV7-2 to TRBJ2-7, with 10 bases fitting TRBD2. The CDR3 contains 15 residues. Per the germline V gene, CDR1 is SGHTA and CDR2 is FQGNSA. V was pared by 8 bases and J by 2 bases, with 9 bases of the junction left unmatched. The CDR3 nucleotides read TGTGCCAGCGGGATAGGGCTAGCGGGGGCCTACGAGCAGTACTTC. Translated: CASGIGLAGAYEQYF.

This clone has a handful of counts. The V and J genes are TRBV19 and TRBJ1-2; 11 bases are shared with TRBD1. Germline CDR1 LNHDA, CDR2 SQIVND (reference sequence). The trim removed 2 bases at V and 2 bases at J, leaving 4 bases unmatched. This CDR3 has 16 residues. The CDR3, as DNA: TGTGCCAGTAGTATAACCCGGACAGGGGGCAACTATGGCTACACCTTC. This sequence encodes CASSITRTGGNYGYTF.

The rearrangement links TRBV2 to TRBJ2-2; a possible D gene is TRBD1 (6 bases). CDR1 SNHLY and CDR2 FYNNEI come from the germline V gene. The CDR3 runs 15 residues. V gave up 2 bases and J gave up 1 base, with 8 bases separating them. The CDR3 DNA sequence: TGTGCCAGCAGTGAAATGGGACAGAACACCGGGGAGCTGTTTTTT. Protein product: CASSEMGQNTGELFF.

V gene TRBV4-1 combines with J gene TRBJ2-3; the match to TRBD1 covers 8 bases. With V trimmed by 4 bases and J by 2 bases, 8 bases remained unmatched. In germline, CDR1 is MGHRA, CDR2 YSYEKL. The CDR3 spans 16 residues. CDR3 DNA: TGCGCCAGCAGCCCCCGAAGGACAGGGTACACAGATACGCAGTATTTT. Its translation is CASSPRRTGYTDTQYF.

This clone appeared a single time. V gene TRBV6-4 combines with J gene TRBJ2-7, with a weak D call TRBD1 (5 bases). Trimming cost V 2 bases and J 7 bases, with 9 bases left between them. Germline CDR1 MRHNA, CDR2 SNTAGT. The CDR3 has 12 amino acids. CDR3 protein: CASSDQGWEQYF. CDR3 nucleotides: TGTGCCAGCAGTGACCAGGGTTGGGAGCAGTACTTC.

The chain couples TRBV2 to TRBJ1-5, with D unclear. Germline CDR1 is SNHLY and CDR2 is FYNNEI. The CDR3 contains 18 residues. The ends were cut back, 0 bases at V and 0 bases at J, with 15 bases in the middle. CDR3 coding DNA: TGTGCCAGCAGTGAAGCGCTAGGCAGTACCTATAGCAATCAGCCCCAGCATTTT. This encodes CASSEALGSTYSNQPQHF.

This clone was detected only a few times. The chain is built from TRBV5-1 and TRBJ1-1, with 8 bases lining up with TRBD1. The CDR3 loop spans 14 amino acids. Germline-derived CDR1 and CDR2 are SGHRS and YFSETQ. Unmatched junction bases numbered 8, after V lost 4 bases and J lost 6 bases. CDR3 protein: CASSPGTGGAEAFF. The CDR3 DNA is TGCGCCAGCAGCCCCGGGACAGGCGGAGCTGAAGCTTTCTTT.

This rearrangement joins TRBV5-6 to TRBJ1-1, with 8 bases fitting TRBD1. Germline V lookup: CDR1 SGHDT, CDR2 YYEEEE. CDR3 length: 14 residues. The ends lost 4 bases at V and 2 bases at J; junction bases unmatched: 4. The CDR3 reads CASSPQGVNTEAFF. For the CDR3, the DNA is TGTGCCAGCAGCCCACAGGGGGTCAACACTGAAGCTTTCTTT.